The 5 T cell receptor beta chains given below trace back to one sample, sequenced in a study of blood T cell repertoires in COVID-19. Data came from immunoSEQ multiplex PCR; TCRdb stores just in-frame clones and leaves some out. There are some 65,000 clones in the sample; 85% to 95% occur only once, and less than 3.5% lies in the top ten. The sequencing sample was made of peripheral blood. The source of these receptors is a man in his sixties or seventies with active COVID-19.

The count of this clone is one. The rearrangement links TRBV18 to TRBJ1-4, with unresolved D. The ends were cut back, 2 bases at V and 0 bases at J, with 7 bases in the middle. The CDR3 sequence is 15 residues long. The germline CDR1 and CDR2 sequences are KGHSH and LQKENI. The CDR3 nucleotides read TGTGCCAGCTCACCATCGGAGGCAACTAATGAAAAACTGTTTTTT. Its translation is CASSPSEATNEKLFF.

The V call is TRBV28, the J call TRBJ2-1, with D perhaps matching TRBD1 (5 bases). The germline CDR1 and CDR2 sequences are MDHEN and SYDVKM. There are 15 residues in the CDR3. V shed 2 bases and J shed 8 bases, with 16 bases lying between them. DNA of the CDR3: TGTGCCAGCAGTTTAGGCCAGGGTCTTAACGATGAGCAGTTCTTC. It encodes CASSLGQGLNDEQFF.

V is TRBV6-1 and J is TRBJ2-5, with 11 bases fitting TRBD2. Germline V gene data show CDR1 as MNHNS and CDR2 as SASEGT. V gave up 1 base and J gave up 5 bases; unmatched junction bases: 12. The CDR3 runs 18 residues. The CDR3 coding sequence is TGTGCCAGCAGTGAAGTACTTAGCGGGGGGGGCCCCAGGGAGACCCAGTACTTC. This codes for CASSEVLSGGGPRETQYF.

This clone was detected once. The chain links TRBV19 to TRBJ2-1; 11 positions agree with TRBD1. V shed 7 bases and J 6 bases; nucleotides not matched to a gene: 5. CDR1 and CDR2 (germline): LNHDA, SQIVND (reference sequence). The CDR3 extends over 14 amino acids. The chain's CDR3 is CASNPDRGLNEQFF. The CDR3 DNA follows: TGTGCCAGTAATCCGGACAGGGGGCTCAATGAGCAGTTCTTC.

The gene calls are TRBV7-2 and TRBJ2-3; D is undetermined. V lost 6 bases and J 0 bases, leaving 13 bases between the germline ends. The CDR3 has 15 residues. Per germline, CDR1 SGHTA and CDR2 FQGNSA. CDR3 in amino acids: CASSPLLYSTDTQYF. CDR3 nucleotide sequence: TGTGCCAGCAGTCCCCTTTTATATAGCACAGATACGCAGTATTTT.